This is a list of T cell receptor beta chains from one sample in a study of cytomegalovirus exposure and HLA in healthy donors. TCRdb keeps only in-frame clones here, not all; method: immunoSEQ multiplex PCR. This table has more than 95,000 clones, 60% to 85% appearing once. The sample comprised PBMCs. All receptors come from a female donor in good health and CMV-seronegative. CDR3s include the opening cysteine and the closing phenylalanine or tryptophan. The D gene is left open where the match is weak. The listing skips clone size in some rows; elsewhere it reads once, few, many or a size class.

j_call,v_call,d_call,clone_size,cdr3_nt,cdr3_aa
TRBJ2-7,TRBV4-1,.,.,TGCGCCAGCAGCCAAGATTCTCAGGCGTCCTACGAGCAGTACTTC,CASSQDSQASYEQYF
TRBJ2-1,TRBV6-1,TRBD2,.,TGTGCCACCTCTAGCGGTATATCCTACAATGAGCAGTTCTTC,CATSSGISYNEQFF
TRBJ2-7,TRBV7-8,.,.,TGTGCCAGCAGCTCAATCCCGGGACATGGATCCTACGAGCAGTACTTC,CASSSIPGHGSYEQYF
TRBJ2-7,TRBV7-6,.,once,TGTGCCAGCAGCCCTCATCTGGTCCCGGGAGTCGCCTACGAGCAGTACTTC,CASSPHLVPGVAYEQYF
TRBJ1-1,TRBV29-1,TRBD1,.,TGCAGCGTTGAACCGGGACAGGGTGTGGGAGCTTTCTTT,CSVEPGQGVGAFF
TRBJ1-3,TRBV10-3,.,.,TGTGCCACCGAGGAACAACAGGGTTCTGGAAACACCATATATTTT,CATEEQQGSGNTIYF
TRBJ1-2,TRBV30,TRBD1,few,TGTGCCTGGAGAGACCCAGGGACAGCTAGCTATGGCTACACCTTC,CAWRDPGTASYGYTF
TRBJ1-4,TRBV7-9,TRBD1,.,TGTGCCAGCAGCCTCGACAGGGGCGAAAAACTGTTTTTT,CASSLDRGEKLFF
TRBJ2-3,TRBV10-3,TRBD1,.,TGTGCCACTGGGACAGCAAGCACAGATACGCAGTATTTT,CATGTASTDTQYF
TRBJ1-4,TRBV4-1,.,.,TGCGCCAGCAGCCACCAGATAAATGAAAAACTGTTTTTT,CASSHQINEKLFF
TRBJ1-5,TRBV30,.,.,TGTGCCTGGAGTATCAAGTCTGATGACTTTTATAGCAATCAGCCCCAGCATTTT,CAWSIKSDDFYSNQPQHF
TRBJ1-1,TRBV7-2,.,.,TGTGCCAGCAGCTTAGATAGCACTGAAGCTTTCTTT,CASSLDSTEAFF
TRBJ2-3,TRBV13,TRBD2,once,TGTGCCAGCAGCCCCCGGACTAGCGGGGGTGGGACGCAGTATTTT,CASSPRTSGGGTQYF
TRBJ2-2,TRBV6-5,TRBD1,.,TGTGCCAGCAGTTTCGACAGGGCCCGGGAGCTGTTTTTT,CASSFDRARELFF
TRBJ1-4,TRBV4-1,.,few,TGCGCCAGCAGCCAAGGGGGGGATGAAAAACTGTTTTTT,CASSQGGDEKLFF
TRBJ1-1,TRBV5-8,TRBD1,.,TGTGCCAGCAGCTTAGGGGGCGCATGGAAAGCTTTCTTT,CASSLGGAWKAFF
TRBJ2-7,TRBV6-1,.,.,TGTGCCAGCAGTGACGCAGGGAGGTACGAGCAGTACTTC,CASSDAGRYEQYF
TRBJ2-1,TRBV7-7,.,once,TGTGCCAGCAGCCAGGTTCTCGGTAGTGAGCAGTTCTTC,CASSQVLGSEQFF
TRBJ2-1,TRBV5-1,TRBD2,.,TGCGCCAGCAGCTTTCTAGCGGGGAGCTACAATGAGCAGTTCTTC,CASSFLAGSYNEQFF
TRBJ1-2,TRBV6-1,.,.,TGTGCCAGCAGTGACAGATATGGCTACACCTTC,CASSDRYGYTF
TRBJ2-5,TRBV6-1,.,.,TGTGCCAGCATGGGGACACCCCAGGAGACCCAGTACTTC,CASMGTPQETQYF
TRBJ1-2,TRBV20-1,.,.,TGCAGTGCTACAGGGGTCGGCTACACCTTC,CSATGVGYTF
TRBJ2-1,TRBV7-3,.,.,TGTGCCAGCAGCTTTGGTAGCGTCAATGAGCAGTTCTTC,CASSFGSVNEQFF
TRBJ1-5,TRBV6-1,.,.,TGTGCCAGCAGTGCGGACAGCCGCAATCAGCCCCAGCATTTT,CASSADSRNQPQHF
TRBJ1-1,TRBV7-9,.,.,TGTGCCAGCAGTAAAGGGGGACGGAACAACACTGAAGCTTTCTTT,CASSKGGRNNTEAFF
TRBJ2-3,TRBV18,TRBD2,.,TGTGCCAGCTCCCCACCAGCCCTAGCGGGGGGGCGTACGCAGTATTTT,CASSPPALAGGRTQYF
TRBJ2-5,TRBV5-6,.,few,TGTGCCAGCGCTGGGGCCGCTCAAGGGGAGACCCAGTACTTC,CASAGAAQGETQYF
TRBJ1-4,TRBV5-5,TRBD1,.,TGTGCCAGCAGCTTATGGGCCCGACAGGGCCCCTTAAATGAAAAACTGTTTTTT,CASSLWARQGPLNEKLFF
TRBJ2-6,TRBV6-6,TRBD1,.,TGTGCCAGCGCCGGGACAGACCCCTCTGGGGCCAACGGCCTGACTTTC,CASAGTDPSGANGLTF
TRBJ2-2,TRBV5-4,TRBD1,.,TGTGCCAGCAGCTCCCCAGGGGGTAAGGCTGCCGGGGAGCTGTTTTTT,CASSSPGGKAAGELFF
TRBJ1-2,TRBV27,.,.,TGTGCCAGCAGTGCCTCAGGGTTTGAGTGGGCCTTC,CASSASGFEWAF
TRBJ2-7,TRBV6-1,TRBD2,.,TGTGCCAGCAGCGCTCCCGGGACTAGCGGGAGCGAGCAGTACTTC,CASSAPGTSGSEQYF
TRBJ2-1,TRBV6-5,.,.,TGTGCCAGCAGTGAGGCCCGGGACTACAATGAGCAGTTCTTC,CASSEARDYNEQFF
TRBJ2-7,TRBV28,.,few,TGTGCCAGCAGTTTGCTGGGGGCAGGATTGGTCTACGAGCAGTACTTC,CASSLLGAGLVYEQYF
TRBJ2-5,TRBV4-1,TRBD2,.,TGCGCCAGCAGCCAGCTCGGACTAGTCCCAGAGACCCAGTACTTC,CASSQLGLVPETQYF
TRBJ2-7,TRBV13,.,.,TGTGCCAGCAGCTTAAGACAGTCACCCTACGAGCAGTACTTC,CASSLRQSPYEQYF
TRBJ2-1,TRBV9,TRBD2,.,TGTGCCAGCAGCCCCGCCGGGACTACCTCCTACAATGAGCAGTTCTTC,CASSPAGTTSYNEQFF
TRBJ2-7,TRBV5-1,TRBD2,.,TGCGCCAGCGGCCCGGGACTAGGGTACGAGCAGTACTTC,CASGPGLGYEQYF
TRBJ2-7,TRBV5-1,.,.,TGCGCCAGCAGCTCCCGTGTGGCCCTCCTTCAGCCTAGCGTTGGCTACGAGCAGTACTTC,CASSSRVALLQPSVGYEQYF
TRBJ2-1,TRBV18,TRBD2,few,TGTGCCAGCTCGGGGGATAGCGGGGGTGAGCAGTTCTTC,CASSGDSGGEQFF
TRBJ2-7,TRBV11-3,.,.,TGTGCCAGCAGCAAATTCCTAGGTGTGCAGTACTTC,CASSKFLGVQYF
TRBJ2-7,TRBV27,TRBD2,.,TGTGTTAGCGGGGGGGCCGAGAGCTACGAGCAGTACTTC,CVSGGAESYEQYF
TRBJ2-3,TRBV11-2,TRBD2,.,TGTGCCAGCAGCTTAGTTGCAGCGGGGGCCACAGATACGCAGTATTTT,CASSLVAAGATDTQYF
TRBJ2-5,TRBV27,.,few,TGTGCCAGCAGTTCGGAGGGTAGGGAGACCCAGTACTTC,CASSSEGRETQYF
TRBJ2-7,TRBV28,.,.,TGTGCCAGCACTAACTTAGGGGCCCCCTACGAGCAGTACTTC,CASTNLGAPYEQYF
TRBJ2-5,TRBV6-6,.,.,TGTGCCAGCAGTCAATTCGGACAGAGAACAGAGACCCAGTACTTC,CASSQFGQRTETQYF
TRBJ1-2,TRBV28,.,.,TGTGCCAGCAGCTTAGAGCGGGGCTACACCTTC,CASSLERGYTF
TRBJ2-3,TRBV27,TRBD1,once,TGTGCCAGCAGTCGTCAGACAGGGGGCCTCCCAGATACGCAGTATTTT,CASSRQTGGLPDTQYF
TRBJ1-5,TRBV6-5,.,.,TGTGCCAGCAGTTCGTCGGGGGGGACAAGTCAGCCCCAGCATTTT,CASSSSGGTSQPQHF